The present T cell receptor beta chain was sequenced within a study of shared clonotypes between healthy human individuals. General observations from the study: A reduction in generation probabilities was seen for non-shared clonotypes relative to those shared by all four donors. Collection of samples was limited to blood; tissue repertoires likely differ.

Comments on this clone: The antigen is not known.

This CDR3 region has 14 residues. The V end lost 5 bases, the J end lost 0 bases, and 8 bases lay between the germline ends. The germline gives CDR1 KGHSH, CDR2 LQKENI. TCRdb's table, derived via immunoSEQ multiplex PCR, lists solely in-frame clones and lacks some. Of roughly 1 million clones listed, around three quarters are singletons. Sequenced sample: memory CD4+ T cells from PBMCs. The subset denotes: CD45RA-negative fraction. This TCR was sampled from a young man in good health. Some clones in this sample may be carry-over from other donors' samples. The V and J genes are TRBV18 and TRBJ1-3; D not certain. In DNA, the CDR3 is TGTGCCAGCTCAGCGGGATACTCTGGAAACACCATATATTTT. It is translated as CASSAGYSGNTIYF.